The clone carrying this TCR beta chain was recorded a few times. The antigen is undetermined. Other nucleotide sequences from this sample produce the same CDR3. The sample originates from a study of beta chain features in type 1 diabetes. General study findings and limits: Possibly, sequencing cDNA over-represented cells that had high TCR expression levels. TCRB CDR3 length was moderately but significantly reduced in all four CD4+ subsets of Type 1 diabetes patients.

Expressed TCRB transcripts got sequenced, as all isolated RNA was reverse transcribed. TCRdb keeps only in-frame clones here, not all; method: immunoSEQ multiplex PCR. The data contain about 190,000 clones, around 8% of them singletons. Germline CDR1 is SQVTM and CDR2 is ANQGSEA. Trimming removed 4 bases from V and 1 base from J; junction bases left unmatched: 3. The CDR3 totals 13 residues. It was via CD45RO/CCR7/CD25/CD127/CD95/CD27 that CD4+ naive, central memory, regulatory and stem cell-like memory cells were sorted. The sample taken for sequencing was central memory CD4+ T cells from blood. The V call is TRBV29-1, the J call TRBJ1-1; 7 bases match TRBD1. The source of this sequence is a woman in her forties with type 1 diabetes. Here the CDR3 reads CSVGRGQNTEAFF. The CDR3 DNA reads as TGCAGCGTTGGTAGGGGGCAGAACACTGAAGCTTTCTTT.